These 27 T cell receptor beta chains were all obtained from the same sample, sequenced in a study of Ad26.COV2.S vaccination and SARS-CoV-2 variants. Sample treatment: around 19 received Ad26.COV2.S at low or high dose, single or two shots; 5 received placebo; per-sample allocation not given. Each sample was drawn 63 days after the first injection (of vaccine or placebo). Clones were read by immunoSEQ multiplex PCR, and TCRdb kept only the in-frame ones, dropping some. This sample has roughly 300,000 clones, with less than 90% found just once. The specimen was peripheral blood, collected in a trial of Ad26.COV2.S vaccine versus placebo. The receptor set was obtained from a person between 18 and 59 years old who received the Ad26.COV2.S COVID-19 vaccine or a placebo.

The genes are TRBV9 and TRBJ1-1; no reliable D call. Germline V gene data show CDR1 as SGDLS and CDR2 as YYNGEE. V lost 2 bases, J lost 11 bases, and 16 bases lay in between. This CDR3 has 13 amino acids. CDR3 loop: CASSVITGRGAFF. The CDR3 coding sequence is TGTGCCAGCAGCGTGATCACCGGGAGAGGGGCTTTCTTT.

The J gene is TRBJ2-2, the V gene TRBV4-2, with D hard to call. CDR1 LGHNA and CDR2 YNFKEQ come from the germline V gene. The CDR3 contains 14 residues. Trimming pared 0 bases from V and 7 bases from J, leaving 9 bases between. CDR3 sequence reads: CASSQEMDHGELFF. The CDR3 region has the DNA TGTGCCAGCAGCCAAGAGATGGACCACGGGGAGCTGTTTTTT.

The chain has TRBV5-1 and TRBJ1-1; no firm D call. The length of the CDR3 is 14 residues. Germline loops: CDR1 SGHRS, CDR2 YFSETQ. The V end was cut by 3 bases, the J end by 1 base, with 10 bases between. The CDR3 here is CASSSDGPNTEAFF. The CDR3 bases are TGCGCCAGCAGCTCGGACGGACCGAACACTGAAGCTTTCTTT.

The chain uses TRBV24-1 and TRBJ1-5, with TRBD1 matching 9 bases. The CDR3 loop spans 21 amino acids. The V gene's germline CDR1 is KGHDR and CDR2 SFDVKD. Trimming took 0 bases from V and 2 from J; bases not matched to a gene: 16. The CDR3 loop is CATSDLQTGPDRGRGNQPQHF. The CDR3 nucleotides read TGTGCCACCAGTGATTTGCAAACGGGTCCGGACAGGGGTCGGGGCAATCAGCCCCAGCATTTT.

This chain links TRBV18 with TRBJ1-2; 8 bases line up with TRBD1. V lost 3 bases to trimming and J lost 7 bases; unmatched junction nucleotides: 16. The CDR3 contains 17 residues. CDR1 is KGHSH and CDR2 is LQKENI in the germline V gene. CDR3 coding DNA: TGTGCCAGCTCACCGACTGAACAGGGGGTAATTCCGGGTGGCTACACCTTC. Protein sequence: CASSPTEQGVIPGGYTF.

J is TRBJ1-2 and V is TRBV12-3 or TRBV12-4; the D is unclear. V was pared by 5 bases and J by 4 bases, with 5 bases between. CDR3 length: 11 residues. The CDR3 coding sequence is TGTGCCAGCAGTCCCTTCTATGGCTACACCTTC. Amino acid sequence: CASSPFYGYTF.

The rearrangement joins TRBV5-1 to TRBJ2-3; 12 nucleotides align to TRBD1. Trimming at V came to 2 bases and at J to 5 bases, leaving 3 bases not matched to a gene. The CDR3 has 15 amino acids. The germline gives CDR1 SGHRS, CDR2 YFSETQ. This CDR3 reads CASSFWDRGQDTQYF. CDR3 coding DNA: TGCGCCAGCAGCTTTTGGGACAGGGGGCAAGATACGCAGTATTTT.

This sequence joins TRBV7-5 and TRBJ1-2; TRBD1, the table's D call, was not compared with the DNA. TRBV7-5 constitutes a pseudogene. This CDR3 comprises 14 residues. In DNA form, the CDR3 reads TGTGTCAGAAGCGGGAAGGACAGGGAAGGAGGCTACACCTTC. The encoded protein is CVRSGKDREGGYTF.

The J gene is TRBJ2-3, the V gene TRBV27, with a possible D match to TRBD2 (6 bases). Germline V gives CDR1 MNHEY, CDR2 SMNVEV (reference sequence). The CDR3 has 14 amino acids. Trimming removed 5 bases at V and 2 bases at J, with 11 bases between. The chain's CDR3 is CASSTRLDTDTQYF. DNA of the CDR3: TGTGCCAGCAGTACCAGACTAGACACAGATACGCAGTATTTT.

The rearrangement uses TRBV30 and TRBJ2-3, with D uncertain. V dropped 6 bases and J dropped 1 base, with 11 bases sitting between them. The CDR3 contains 13 residues. Germline-derived CDR1 and CDR2 are GTSNPN and SVGIG (reference sequence). CDR3 sequence reads: CACPIWGTDTQYF. CDR3 bases: TGTGCCTGCCCGATTTGGGGCACAGATACGCAGTATTTT. Complete variable domain (other parts from reference TRBV30 and TRBJ2-3): SQTIHQWPATLVQPVGSPLSLECTVEGTSNPNLYWYRQAAGRGLQLLFYSVGIGQISSEVPQNLSASRPQDRQFILSSKKLLLSDSGFYLCACPIWGTDTQYFGPGTRLTVL.

The rearrangement links TRBV6-2 or TRBV6-3 to TRBJ1-2; perhaps TRBD1 as D (6 bases). V lost 0 bases and J 5 bases, leaving 10 bases between the germline ends. Looked up from germline, CDR1 is MNHEY and CDR2 is SVGEGT. This CDR3 contains 14 residues. The CDR3 loop reads CASSYSAGAYGYTF. Here the CDR3 DNA reads TGTGCCAGCAGTTACTCGGCAGGGGCTTATGGCTACACCTTC.

J is TRBJ1-2 and V is TRBV7-2; no firm D call. The germline V and J ends were trimmed by 4 bases and 7 bases, with 16 bases remaining between them. This CDR3 region has 14 residues. The germline CDR1 and CDR2 sequences are SGHTA and FQGNSA. The DNA of the CDR3 is TGTGCCAGCAGCTCCTTTTTTCCTCGGGGTGGCTACACCTTC. It translates to CASSSFFPRGGYTF.

The chain uses TRBV4-1 and TRBJ2-1; unclear D gene. This CDR3 region has 16 residues. V dropped 1 base and J dropped 0 bases, with 10 bases sitting between them. Germline assignment: CDR1 MGHRA and CDR2 YSYEKL. The chain's CDR3 is CASSQVNLVSYNEQFF. The CDR3 coding sequence is TGCGCCAGCAGCCAAGTTAATCTAGTCTCCTACAATGAGCAGTTCTTC.

The V call is TRBV6-1, the J call TRBJ2-1; 8 nucleotides line up with TRBD2. J was trimmed by 4 bases and V by 8 bases; bases with no gene match: 13. The CDR3 is 16 amino acids. CDR1 and CDR2 from the germline V gene are MNHNS and SASEGT. DNA of the CDR3: TGTGCCAGCTGTGTCGCGGGGAGCGGGGGATACAATGAGCAGTTCTTC. This gives the protein CASCVAGSGGYNEQFF.

The chain joins TRBV7-2 to TRBJ2-3; tentative D call: TRBD2 (5 bases). Trimming took off 5 bases at V and 4 bases at J, with 16 bases between the two ends. Germline lookup yields CDR1 SGHTA and CDR2 FQGNSA. There are 15 residues in the CDR3. The CDR3 DNA is TGTGCCAGCAGCCCTCCCGGGATAGGAGCAGATACGCAGTATTTT. Translation gives CASSPPGIGADTQYF.

The chain couples TRBV19 to TRBJ2-2; D remains unclear. The CDR3 totals 14 residues. V dropped 5 bases and J dropped 6 bases, with 13 bases sitting between them. The germline gives CDR1 LNHDA, CDR2 SQIVND (reference sequence). This CDR3 reads CASSPRLSAGELFF. The CDR3 bases are TGTGCCAGTAGTCCACGGCTCTCGGCCGGGGAGCTGTTTTTT.

This clone was seen at least ten times. This chain links TRBV9 with TRBJ1-5; tentative D call: TRBD1 (5 bases). The CDR3 totals 15 residues. Germline CDR1 and CDR2: SGDLS and YYNGEE. With 3 bases removed from V and 1 base from J, the gap between germline ends came to 11 bases. CDR3 coding DNA: TGTGCCAGCAGCGAAAGAGACAGCAGCAATCAGCCCCAGCATTTT. It translates to CASSERDSSNQPQHF.

CDR3 nucleotide sequence: TGTGCCAGCAGCCAAGAACTAGCGGGAGATACGCAGTATTTT. Amino acids: CASSQELAGDTQYF. J is TRBJ2-3 and V is TRBV3-1 (or the pseudogene TRBV3-2); 9 bases fit TRBD2. Germline loops: CDR1 LGHDT, CDR2 YNNKEL (reference sequence). CDR3 size: 14 residues. Trimming at V came to 0 bases and at J to 5 bases, leaving 0 bases not matched to a gene.

The chain joins TRBV6-1 to TRBJ2-2; D gene unclear. V was cut by 6 bases and J by 1 base, with 9 bases left in between. Germline V gives CDR1 MNHNS, CDR2 SASEGT. CDR3 size: 14 residues. The DNA of the CDR3 is TGTGCCAGCAGCAAGGCGTTGAACACCGGGGAGCTGTTTTTT. It specifies CASSKALNTGELFF.

The rearrangement links TRBV28 to TRBJ2-7, with 7 bases fitting TRBD1. CDR1 and CDR2 (germline): MDHEN, SYDVKM. After removal of 10 bases from V and 2 bases from J, the junction contained 8 bases not matched to a gene. The CDR3 loop spans 13 amino acids. CDR3 region: CATAPTGTYEQYF. The CDR3 DNA sequence: TGTGCCACGGCCCCGACAGGGACCTACGAGCAGTACTTC.

This clone occurred once. This chain uses TRBV28 with TRBJ2-1, with TRBD2 identical over 8 bases. Germline CDR1 MDHEN, CDR2 SYDVKM. CDR3 length: 15 amino acids. The ends lost 5 bases at V and 2 bases at J; junction bases unmatched: 5. CDR3 residues: CASSGAGEAYNEQFF. As DNA, the CDR3 is TGTGCCAGCAGTGGAGCGGGAGAGGCCTACAATGAGCAGTTCTTC.

The V gene is TRBV7-6, the J gene TRBJ2-1, with 10 nucleotides matching TRBD2. This CDR3 is 15 amino acids long. After removal of 5 bases from V and 8 bases from J, the junction contained 9 bases not matched to a gene. Germline values: CDR1 SGHVS, CDR2 FNYEAQ. The CDR3 bases are TGTGCCAGCAGCCTCCGGAGCGGGGGGGCCTATGAGCAGTTCTTC. It specifies CASSLRSGGAYEQFF.

The V and J genes are TRBV7-2 and TRBJ1-5; D is unclear. Germline loops: CDR1 SGHTA, CDR2 FQGNSA. V was trimmed by 4 bases and J by 1 base, leaving 11 bases between them. The CDR3 covers 15 residues. The CDR3 region has the DNA TGTGCCAGCAGCTCCGTCTCTGAGAGCAATCAGCCCCAGCATTTT. Its protein is CASSSVSESNQPQHF.

The rearrangement joins TRBV6-6 to TRBJ2-2; D remains ambiguous. This CDR3 region has 16 residues. Germline CDR1 and CDR2: MNHNY and SVGAGI (reference sequence). The ends were cut back, 7 bases at V and 0 bases at J, with 15 bases in the middle. CDR3 residues: CASTLHNPSNTGELFF. The DNA for the CDR3 is TGTGCCAGCACCTTACATAATCCCTCGAACACCGGGGAGCTGTTTTTT.

The rearrangement uses TRBV14 and TRBJ1-2; 9 bases agree with TRBD1. CDR3 length: 12 amino acids. Germline assignment: CDR1 SGHDN and CDR2 FVKESK. V was clipped by 6 bases and J by 8 bases; unmatched bases: 4. The CDR3 DNA sequence: TGTGCCAGCAGAGGACAGGGGAACGGCTACACCTTC. Protein: CASRGQGNGYTF.

In DNA, the CDR3 is TGTGCCAGCAGTCTTCCTGGGGCCAACGTCCTGACTTTC. It translates to CASSLPGANVLTF. V gene TRBV28 combines with J gene TRBJ2-6; D not certain. CDR1 MDHEN and CDR2 SYDVKM come from the germline V gene. Trimming removed 5 bases from V and 2 bases from J, with 4 bases in between. CDR3 length: 13 amino acids.

J is TRBJ1-5 and V is TRBV5-6; the D gene is possibly TRBD1 (6 bases). V gave up 4 bases and J gave up 1 base, with 9 bases separating them. Per germline, CDR1 SGHDT and CDR2 YYEEEE. The CDR3 length is 14 residues. The CDR3 spells CASSIRGSNQPQHF. CDR3 in DNA: TGTGCCAGCAGCATCAGGGGAAGCAATCAGCCCCAGCATTTT.